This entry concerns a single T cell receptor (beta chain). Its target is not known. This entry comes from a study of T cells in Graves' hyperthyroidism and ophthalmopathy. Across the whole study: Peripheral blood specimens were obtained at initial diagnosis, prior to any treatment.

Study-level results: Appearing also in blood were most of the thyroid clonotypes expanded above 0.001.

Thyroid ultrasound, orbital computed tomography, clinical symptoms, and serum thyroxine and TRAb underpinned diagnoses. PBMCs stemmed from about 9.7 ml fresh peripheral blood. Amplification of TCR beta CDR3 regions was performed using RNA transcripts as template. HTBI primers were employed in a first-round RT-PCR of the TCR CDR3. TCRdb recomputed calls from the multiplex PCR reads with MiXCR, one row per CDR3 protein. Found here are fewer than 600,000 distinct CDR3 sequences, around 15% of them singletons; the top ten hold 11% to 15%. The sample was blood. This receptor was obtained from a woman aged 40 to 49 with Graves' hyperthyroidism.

CDR3 amino acids: CAWGPGQATEAFF. CDR3 bases: TGTGCCTGGGGACCGGGACAGGCTACTGAAGCTTTCTTT. The V call is TRBV30, the J call TRBJ1-1, with 8 bases fitting TRBD1. The CDR3 has 13 residues. CDR1 is GTSNPN, CDR2 SVGIG, per germline (reference sequence). Trimming at V came to 5 bases and at J to 5 bases, leaving 7 bases not matched to a gene.